Many counts were recorded for the clone carrying this T cell receptor (beta chain). Its antigen is not known. The read halts 3 residues ahead of the CDR3 end, with the missing end drawn from the germline J gene. The assay was immunoSEQ multiplex PCR, and TCRdb's table has in-frame clones only and misses some. The sample is made up of around 45,000 clones, none counted only once. Germline V gene sequence: CDR1 SGHVS, CDR2 FNYEAQ. The ends lost 6 bases at V and 5 bases at J; junction bases unmatched: 4. The CDR3 sequence is 12 residues long. The data belong to a study of T cell clonality in common variable immunodeficiency. Study conclusions and caveats: Common variable immunodeficiency TCR beta sequences reportedly had fewer deletions and N-nucleotide insertions. Shared TCRbeta clones were fewer between CVID subjects than controls.

Sequencing input: peripheral blood mononuclear cells. The clonotype was recovered from a person between 18 and 70 years old in good health. The chain combines TRBV7-6 with TRBJ2-7; 7 bases are a match to TRBD1. The covered CDR3 bases are TGTGCCAGCAGATCAGGGGGAAACGAG. Amino acid sequence: CASRSGGNE. The full CDR3 sequence reads CASRSGGNEQYF.